This T cell receptor (beta chain) was captured in a study of technical replicates of blood from a few donors. The CDR3 is 13 residues long. Germline V CDR1 and CDR2: SGHTA, FQGNSA. V was pared by 5 bases and J by 5 bases, with 9 bases between. Here immunoSEQ multiplex PCR was the method, and the copy in TCRdb shows in-frame clones only, minus some. The table has some 8,900 clones, roughly nine tenths seen once. This chain connects TRBV7-2 to TRBJ1-4; D is unresolved. The receptor's source is a human donor in good health. Material: PBMCs. Written as DNA, the CDR3 is TGTGCCAGCAGCAGAGGATACAATGAAAAACTGTTTTTT. Translated: CASSRGYNEKLFF.